Reported below is one TCR beta chain. This sample is drawn from a study of T cell responses to AZD1222 COVID-19 vaccine. V was trimmed by 1 base and J by 3 bases, leaving 10 bases between them. Germline CDR1 is LNHDA and CDR2 is SQIVND (reference sequence). The CDR3 is made up of 15 amino acids. Measured with immunoSEQ multiplex PCR; TCRdb has only the in-frame clones, and not every one. The sample has about 150,000 clones, roughly 92% seen once. The receptor comes from an adult in good health. Sequenced material: peripheral blood, taken on day 0 of AZD1222 vaccination. The J gene is TRBJ1-5, the V gene TRBV19; no definite D call. The CDR3 nucleotides are TGTGCCAGTAGTATAGTGGCACAGAACAATCAGCCCCAGCATTTT. Its protein is CASSIVAQNNQPQHF. Looking up the rest from reference TRBV19 and TRBJ1-5 gives the full variable domain: DGGITQSPKYLFRKEGQNVTLSCEQNLNHDAMYWYRQDPGQGLRLIYYSQIVNDFQKGDIAEGYSVSREKKESFPLTVTSAQKNPTAFYLCASSIVAQNNQPQHFGDGTRLSIL.